This entry features one T cell receptor (beta chain) sequence. What it recognizes is unknown. This sample was taken from a study of T cell repertoires in cytomegalovirus infection. Study-level information: Peptides in the study included HLA-C-restricted and HLA-B-restricted CMV epitopes. Based on public TCR beta signatures, there were indications of CMV infection and of a matching HLA type. Study results and caveats: The ex vivo response showed dominance by HLA-C-restricted CMV-specific TCR beta clonotypes. Summed frequency of shared TCR beta families picked out CMV carriers who also had the relevant HLA.

TCRdb recomputed calls from the reads with MiXCR, one row per CDR3 protein. The sample lists 800,000 to 950,000 distinct CDR3 sequences; 30% to 35% were seen once. The V segment lost 2 bases and the J segment 5 bases; nucleotides outside the gene matches: 0. Germline CDR1 is MNHEY and CDR2 is SVGAGI. This CDR3 comprises 13 residues. The sequence was collected from a human donor in good health (CMV status not recorded). Some clones in this sample may be carry-over from other donors' samples. J is TRBJ1-5 and V is TRBV6-5; TRBD1 matches 7 bases. This sample comprised cultured CD8+ T cells from PBMCs, obtained from culture after CMV antigen stimulation. CDR3 nucleotides: TGTGCCAGCAGTTACGGGACAGATCAGCCCCAGCATTTT. Protein product: CASSYGTDQPQHF.